This entry describes one T cell receptor (beta chain). The data stem from a study of T cells after posttransplantation cyclophosphamide. The CDR3 extends over 8 amino acids. Deletions cut 4 bases from V and 11 bases from J, with 3 bases between. Looked up from germline, CDR1 is SQVTM and CDR2 is ANQGSEA. The assay was immunoSEQ multiplex PCR, and TCRdb's table has in-frame clones only and misses some. The sample includes more than 3,000 clones, 95% of them seen just once. Material for sequencing was naive CD8+ T cells sorted from PBMCs. This rearrangement joins TRBV29-1 to TRBJ2-1; D uncertain. This receptor was obtained from a woman in her forties or fifties in good health and a related stem cell transplant donor. The CDR3 DNA is TGCAGCGTTGGGCAGCAGTTCTTC. Its translation is CSVGQQFF.